Listed below are T cell receptor beta chains from one sample, sequenced in a study of blood T cell repertoires in COVID-19. Some clones are missing from TCRdb's copy, which holds only in-frame ones; the method was immunoSEQ multiplex PCR. The sample carries 200,000 to 250,000 clones, about 83% recorded once. The sample comprised PBMCs or T cells enriched from blood (not recorded which). These receptors all come from a woman aged 50 to 65 who had recovered from COVID-19. Both conserved end residues are part of each CDR3. D genes are given only for firm matches. Only part of the rows carry a size: once, few, many, or a class if the clone is expanded.

abundance: few; j_gene: TRBJ1-3; d_gene: TRBD1; v_gene: TRBV18; CDR3nt: TGTGCCAGCTCACCCGGACAGGTCTCAACCATATATTTT; CDR3aa: CASSPGQVSTIYF
abundance: -; j_gene: TRBJ2-7; d_gene: TRBD1; v_gene: TRBV4-1; CDR3nt: TGCGCCAGCAGCGACTGGGACAGGGGTCTCAACGAGCAGTACTTC; CDR3aa: CASSDWDRGLNEQYF
abundance: -; j_gene: TRBJ2-7; d_gene: -; v_gene: TRBV27; CDR3nt: TGTGCCAGCAGTTTATCGGGGGCAGGTCTATCCTACGAGCAGTACTTC; CDR3aa: CASSLSGAGLSYEQYF
abundance: -; j_gene: TRBJ2-7; d_gene: -; v_gene: TRBV9; CDR3nt: TGTGCCAGCAGCGTATCCAGGGATCTGCCGTACGAGCAGTACTTC; CDR3aa: CASSVSRDLPYEQYF
abundance: once; j_gene: TRBJ1-2; d_gene: TRBD1; v_gene: TRBV27; CDR3nt: TGTGCCAGCAGTCTCCGACCGGGACAGGGATATAATGGCTACACCTTC; CDR3aa: CASSLRPGQGYNGYTF
abundance: -; j_gene: TRBJ1-3; d_gene: TRBD1; v_gene: TRBV29-1; CDR3nt: TGCAGCGCAGGGACAGGGCTCCCTGGAAACACCATATATTTT; CDR3aa: CSAGTGLPGNTIYF
abundance: -; j_gene: TRBJ2-7; d_gene: -; v_gene: TRBV13; CDR3nt: TGTGCCAGCAGCCCCCTAGGGAGCCCCTACGAGCAGTACTTC; CDR3aa: CASSPLGSPYEQYF
abundance: -; j_gene: TRBJ1-6; d_gene: TRBD1; v_gene: TRBV6-1; CDR3nt: TGTGCCAGCAGTGAGACCGGACAGGCGCGGGGTTCACCCCTCCACTTT; CDR3aa: CASSETGQARGSPLHF
abundance: -; j_gene: TRBJ2-1; d_gene: TRBD2; v_gene: TRBV7-2; CDR3nt: TGTGCCAGCAGCATCCGGACTAGCGGGGGGGTATCCTACAATGAGCAGTTCTTC; CDR3aa: CASSIRTSGGVSYNEQFF
abundance: -; j_gene: TRBJ1-4; d_gene: TRBD1; v_gene: TRBV30; CDR3nt: TGTGCCTGGAGTGTAGGAGACAGGGGGCGCTGGGAAAAACTGTTTTTT; CDR3aa: CAWSVGDRGRWEKLFF
abundance: -; j_gene: TRBJ1-3; d_gene: TRBD1; v_gene: TRBV5-1; CDR3nt: TGCGCCAGCAGCCGGGGGACAGGGACGGGAGGAAACACCATATATTTT; CDR3aa: CASSRGTGTGGNTIYF
abundance: -; j_gene: TRBJ2-7; d_gene: TRBD2; v_gene: TRBV4-3; CDR3nt: TGCGCCAGCAGCCAAGATTCGCAGGGAGGGCCGCTTATGGAGCAGTACTTC; CDR3aa: CASSQDSQGGPLMEQYF
abundance: -; j_gene: TRBJ1-3; d_gene: TRBD1; v_gene: TRBV5-8; CDR3nt: TGTGCCAGCAGAGAGGACAGGGCAGGAAACACCATATATTTT; CDR3aa: CASREDRAGNTIYF
abundance: -; j_gene: TRBJ1-1; d_gene: TRBD1; v_gene: TRBV5-1; CDR3nt: TGCGCCAGCAGCATATCAGGGGGTGACACTGAAGCTTTCTTT; CDR3aa: CASSISGGDTEAFF
abundance: -; j_gene: TRBJ1-1; d_gene: -; v_gene: TRBV6-2/TRBV6-3; CDR3nt: TGTGCCAGCAGTTACCAGGGGAGCGACACTGAAGCTTTCTTT; CDR3aa: CASSYQGSDTEAFF
abundance: -; j_gene: TRBJ1-3; d_gene: -; v_gene: TRBV11-2; CDR3nt: TGTGCCAGCAGCTTAGCGGGACCGGGGGGAAGGACCATATATTTT; CDR3aa: CASSLAGPGGRTIYF
abundance: -; j_gene: TRBJ1-3; d_gene: -; v_gene: TRBV7-2; CDR3nt: TGTGCCAGCAGTCGAACCTCAGGATTCTCTGGAAACACCATATATTTT; CDR3aa: CASSRTSGFSGNTIYF
abundance: -; j_gene: TRBJ1-2; d_gene: TRBD1; v_gene: TRBV28; CDR3nt: TGTGCCAGCAGTTTCTCGCCCCGGACAGGGTACGGCTACACCTTC; CDR3aa: CASSFSPRTGYGYTF
abundance: -; j_gene: TRBJ1-6; d_gene: -; v_gene: TRBV5-4; CDR3nt: TGTGCCAGCAGCGCCCCGGCAGGGTCCTATAATTCACCCCTCCACTTT; CDR3aa: CASSAPAGSYNSPLHF
abundance: once; j_gene: TRBJ1-2; d_gene: -; v_gene: TRBV19; CDR3nt: TGTGCCAGTAATTCGGTCAGGGATCTTAACTATGGCTACACCTTC; CDR3aa: CASNSVRDLNYGYTF
abundance: -; j_gene: TRBJ1-3; d_gene: TRBD1; v_gene: TRBV5-6; CDR3nt: TGTGCCAGCAGCCCGAAACAGGGGTCTGGAAACACCATATATTTT; CDR3aa: CASSPKQGSGNTIYF
abundance: once; j_gene: TRBJ2-1; d_gene: TRBD2; v_gene: TRBV4-2; CDR3nt: TGTGCCAGCAGCCAAGTTTCAGCGGGAGCACCTGAGCAGTTCTTC; CDR3aa: CASSQVSAGAPEQFF
abundance: -; j_gene: TRBJ1-1; d_gene: -; v_gene: TRBV27; CDR3nt: TGTGCCAGCAGGAAACGAGAGGGACGGACTAAGAACACTGAAGCTTTCTTT; CDR3aa: CASRKREGRTKNTEAFF
abundance: -; j_gene: TRBJ1-1; d_gene: -; v_gene: TRBV19; CDR3nt: TGTGCCAGTAGTACCTCCACAGGGAACACTGAAGCTTTCTTT; CDR3aa: CASSTSTGNTEAFF
abundance: -; j_gene: TRBJ1-2; d_gene: TRBD1; v_gene: TRBV7-9; CDR3nt: TGTGCCAGCAGTCGGGACAGGGGTAACTATGGCTACACCTTC; CDR3aa: CASSRDRGNYGYTF
abundance: -; j_gene: TRBJ2-1; d_gene: TRBD2; v_gene: TRBV11-2; CDR3nt: TGTGCCAGCAGCCTAGCGGGAGCGTCCTACAATGAGCAGTTCTTC; CDR3aa: CASSLAGASYNEQFF
abundance: few; j_gene: TRBJ2-7; d_gene: TRBD1; v_gene: TRBV7-2; CDR3nt: TGTGCCAGCAGCCCTGTAGACAGGGGGAGGTACGAGCAGTACTTC; CDR3aa: CASSPVDRGRYEQYF
abundance: once; j_gene: TRBJ2-5; d_gene: -; v_gene: TRBV7-9; CDR3nt: TGTGCCAGCAGCTTTTCGCTTAGCTCGGAGACCCAGTACTTC; CDR3aa: CASSFSLSSETQYF
abundance: -; j_gene: TRBJ2-1; d_gene: -; v_gene: TRBV7-9; CDR3nt: TGTGCCTCTCGGCCCCGGGGAGACAATGAGCAGTTCTTC; CDR3aa: CASRPRGDNEQFF
abundance: -; j_gene: TRBJ2-3; d_gene: -; v_gene: TRBV18; CDR3nt: TGTGCCAGCTCACCCCCGGCGGGATTGTCAGATACGCAGTATTTT; CDR3aa: CASSPPAGLSDTQYF
abundance: -; j_gene: TRBJ1-5; d_gene: TRBD1; v_gene: TRBV3-1/TRBV3-2; CDR3nt: TGTGCCAGCAGCCCAACTAGGGGGCGGACGCCCCAGCATTTT; CDR3aa: CASSPTRGRTPQHF
abundance: -; j_gene: TRBJ2-3; d_gene: -; v_gene: TRBV27; CDR3nt: TGTGCCAGCAGTTTCAACACAGATACGCAGTATTTT; CDR3aa: CASSFNTDTQYF
abundance: -; j_gene: TRBJ2-7; d_gene: TRBD2; v_gene: TRBV7-2; CDR3nt: TGTGCCAGCAGCCTTAGCGGGAGCTCCTACGAGCAGTACTTC; CDR3aa: CASSLSGSSYEQYF
abundance: -; j_gene: TRBJ1-2; d_gene: -; v_gene: TRBV2; CDR3nt: TGTGCCAGCAGTGCATACACCCAGGGGTTCTATGGCTACACCTTC; CDR3aa: CASSAYTQGFYGYTF
abundance: -; j_gene: TRBJ1-6; d_gene: TRBD1; v_gene: TRBV4-3; CDR3nt: TGCGCCAGCAGGAGACAGGGGGAACCTAATTCACCCCTCCACTTT; CDR3aa: CASRRQGEPNSPLHF
abundance: -; j_gene: TRBJ2-5; d_gene: -; v_gene: TRBV5-4; CDR3nt: TGTGCCAGCAGCGGGGGCCCTACCAGCCAAGAGACCCAGTACTTC; CDR3aa: CASSGGPTSQETQYF
abundance: -; j_gene: TRBJ1-1; d_gene: TRBD1; v_gene: TRBV24-1; CDR3nt: TGTGCCACCAGTGATAGGACAGGGCCGGACACTGAAGCTTTCTTT; CDR3aa: CATSDRTGPDTEAFF
abundance: -; j_gene: TRBJ2-7; d_gene: TRBD2; v_gene: TRBV6-2/TRBV6-3; CDR3nt: TGTGCCAGCAGTTCGCCTAGCGGGAGTGCGTACGAGCAGTACTTC; CDR3aa: CASSSPSGSAYEQYF
abundance: -; j_gene: TRBJ2-4; d_gene: TRBD2; v_gene: TRBV5-4; CDR3nt: TGTGCCAGCAGCCCGGGGGGCAAAAACATTCAGTACTTC; CDR3aa: CASSPGGKNIQYF
abundance: -; j_gene: TRBJ2-5; d_gene: -; v_gene: TRBV7-3; CDR3nt: TGTGCCAGCAGCTTAGGAGGACAAGAGACCCAGTACTTC; CDR3aa: CASSLGGQETQYF
abundance: -; j_gene: TRBJ1-5; d_gene: -; v_gene: TRBV19; CDR3nt: TGTGCCAGTAGTATATTTGCAGACTATAGCAATCAGCCCCAGCATTTT; CDR3aa: CASSIFADYSNQPQHF
abundance: -; j_gene: TRBJ2-4; d_gene: -; v_gene: TRBV12-3/TRBV12-4; CDR3nt: TGTGCCAGCAGTTTTCAGGGGAAAAACATTCAGTACTTC; CDR3aa: CASSFQGKNIQYF
abundance: -; j_gene: TRBJ1-1; d_gene: -; v_gene: TRBV12-3/TRBV12-4; CDR3nt: TGTGCCAGCAGTCAAATTGAGGTGGCTTTCTTT; CDR3aa: CASSQIEVAFF
abundance: -; j_gene: TRBJ2-3; d_gene: -; v_gene: TRBV6-5; CDR3nt: TGTGCCACCGAAGGACAGCCGTGGGGGGATACGCAGTATTTT; CDR3aa: CATEGQPWGDTQYF
abundance: -; j_gene: TRBJ1-1; d_gene: TRBD1; v_gene: TRBV10-2; CDR3nt: TGCGCCAGCAGTGACCCCCGAAGGGGTCCCGGACAGGGGAACACTGAAGCTTTCTTT; CDR3aa: CASSDPRRGPGQGNTEAFF
abundance: -; j_gene: TRBJ2-2; d_gene: TRBD2; v_gene: TRBV7-2; CDR3nt: TGTGCCAGCAGCCCAGGGACTAGCCCTGGGGAGCTGTTTTTT; CDR3aa: CASSPGTSPGELFF
abundance: -; j_gene: TRBJ2-1; d_gene: -; v_gene: TRBV5-4; CDR3nt: TGTGCCAGCAGCCTCGGGGGCGGGGGATACAATGAGCAGTTCTTC; CDR3aa: CASSLGGGGYNEQFF
abundance: -; j_gene: TRBJ2-1; d_gene: TRBD1; v_gene: TRBV10-3; CDR3nt: TGTGCCATCAGTGATACAGGGGGGAGCTACAATGAGCAGTTCTTC; CDR3aa: CAISDTGGSYNEQFF
abundance: few; j_gene: TRBJ1-6; d_gene: -; v_gene: TRBV30; CDR3nt: TGTGCCTGGAGTACCCCCTGGACAGCTCTTAATTCACCCCTCCACTTT; CDR3aa: CAWSTPWTALNSPLHF
abundance: -; j_gene: TRBJ2-3; d_gene: -; v_gene: TRBV3-1/TRBV3-2; CDR3nt: TGTGTCATACCGGGACAGGGTCGGCGGGAGGGCCGCGCAGATACGCAGTATTTT; CDR3aa: CVIPGQGRREGRADTQYF
abundance: -; j_gene: TRBJ2-1; d_gene: TRBD2; v_gene: TRBV5-1; CDR3nt: TGCGCCAGCAGCTTAGGACTAGTTGGCAATGAGCAGTTCTTC; CDR3aa: CASSLGLVGNEQFF
abundance: -; j_gene: TRBJ2-3; d_gene: TRBD1; v_gene: TRBV7-3; CDR3nt: TGTGCCAGCAGCTTAACCAGGACAGGGGGACCAGATACGCAGTATTTT; CDR3aa: CASSLTRTGGPDTQYF
abundance: -; j_gene: TRBJ2-5; d_gene: TRBD1; v_gene: TRBV7-3; CDR3nt: TGTGCCAGCAGCCCCGGGACAGAAGAGACCCAGTACTTC; CDR3aa: CASSPGTEETQYF
abundance: -; j_gene: TRBJ1-1; d_gene: TRBD1; v_gene: TRBV27; CDR3nt: TGTGCCAGCAGTTTATATTACAGGGGACAGACTAACACTGAAGCTTTCTTT; CDR3aa: CASSLYYRGQTNTEAFF